Below are 28 T cell receptor beta chains sequenced from a single sample in a study of radiotherapy plus CTLA-4 blockade in lung cancer. Here immunoSEQ multiplex PCR was the method, and the copy in TCRdb shows in-frame clones only, minus some. The sample holds about 41,000 clones; approximately 79% are singletons and the top ten take approximately 8.8%. The sample consisted of peripheral blood, taken from a patient treated with radiotherapy plus ipilimumab. The receptors were gathered from a human donor with non-small cell lung cancer who had stable disease on radiotherapy plus ipilimumab.

This clone was counted once. The rearrangement joins TRBV5-1 to TRBJ2-3; the match to TRBD1 covers 8 bases. There are 13 residues in the CDR3. Looked up from germline, CDR1 is SGHRS and CDR2 is YFSETQ. Unmatched junction bases numbered 3, after V lost 5 bases and J lost 4 bases. CDR3: CASSGQGSDTQYF. CDR3 bases: TGCGCCAGCAGTGGACAGGGTTCAGATACGCAGTATTTT.

The chain combines TRBV2 with TRBJ2-3; D is undetermined. The germline V and J ends were trimmed by 2 bases and 0 bases, with 6 bases remaining between them. The CDR3 extends over 14 amino acids. Germline lookup yields CDR1 SNHLY and CDR2 FYNNEI. This CDR3 is CASSEQTSTDTQYF. The CDR3 DNA follows: TGTGCCAGCAGTGAACAAACTAGCACAGATACGCAGTATTTT.

This clone has a handful of counts. The chain carries TRBV15 and TRBJ1-2; no reliable D call. The germline V and J ends were trimmed by 7 bases and 3 bases, with 12 bases remaining between them. The CDR3 totals 13 residues. Per the germline V gene, CDR1 is LNHNV and CDR2 is YYDKDF (reference sequence). This CDR3 reads CATKRTADYGYTF. The CDR3 nucleotides read TGTGCCACCAAAAGGACTGCCGACTATGGCTACACCTTC.

This chain uses TRBV5-6 with TRBJ1-1; 7 bases align to TRBD1. Germline V gene data show CDR1 as SGHDT and CDR2 as YYEEEE. The CDR3 extends over 14 amino acids. V shed 6 bases, J shed 0 bases, and the junction held 5 bases outside the gene matches. This CDR3 is CASNLGQLNTEAFF. CDR3 DNA: TGTGCCAGCAACCTGGGACAGTTGAACACTGAAGCTTTCTTT.

This clone was observed once. The rearrangement joins TRBV9 to TRBJ2-5; tentatively, D is TRBD1 (6 bases). The ends were cut back, 4 bases at V and 1 base at J, with 11 bases in the middle. This CDR3 has 14 amino acids. CDR1 is SGDLS, CDR2 YYNGEE, per germline. In nucleotides, the CDR3 is TGTGCCAGCAGCTTCGGGACAACCCAAGAGACCCAGTACTTC. Translating it yields CASSFGTTQETQYF.

This sequence joins TRBV5-1 and TRBJ1-2; D might be TRBD1 (6 bases). The CDR3 spans 14 residues. V dropped 4 bases and J dropped 8 bases, with 18 bases sitting between them. Germline V gene sequence: CDR1 SGHRS, CDR2 YFSETQ. DNA of the CDR3: TGCGCCAGCAGCCCCGACTCACAGGGCTCCGGCTACACCTTC. Translating gives CASSPDSQGSGYTF.

The J gene is TRBJ1-4, the V gene TRBV4-3; D not resolved. Trimming cost V 0 bases and J 0 bases, with 8 bases left between them. This CDR3 is built from 16 residues. Germline lookup yields CDR1 LGHNA and CDR2 YSLEER. CDR3 in DNA: TGCGCCAGCAGCCAAGATCCGGCAGCAACTAATGAAAAACTGTTTTTT. Translating gives CASSQDPAATNEKLFF.

J is TRBJ1-6 and V is TRBV5-4, with D perhaps matching TRBD1 (6 bases). Germline loops: CDR1 SGHNT, CDR2 YYREEE (reference sequence). The CDR3 spans 17 residues. Trimming pared 3 bases from V and 0 bases from J, leaving 13 bases between. The CDR3 DNA reads TGTGCCAGCAGCTCCGCCACAGGGAGCTCCTATAATTCACCCCTCCACTTT. Its protein is CASSSATGSSYNSPLHF.

J is TRBJ1-1 and V is TRBV5-1; 7 bases map to TRBD1. Germline V gene sequence: CDR1 SGHRS, CDR2 YFSETQ. V was pared by 0 bases and J by 1 base, with 12 bases of the junction left unmatched. This CDR3 region has 18 residues. DNA for the CDR3: TGCGCCAGCAGCTTGGGCCAAACAGGGGTAGTTCGGAACACTGAAGCTTTCTTT. This sequence encodes CASSLGQTGVVRNTEAFF.

The sample holds a few counts of this clone. V is TRBV10-3 and J is TRBJ2-3, with a possible D match to TRBD2 (5 bases). V lost 4 bases and J 0 bases, leaving 11 bases between the germline ends. The CDR3 extends over 15 amino acids. Germline-derived CDR1 and CDR2 are ENHRY and SYGVKD. The CDR3 DNA follows: TGTGCCATCAGTGTTCTAGCAGCTAGCACAGATACGCAGTATTTT. It specifies CAISVLAASTDTQYF.

The gene calls are TRBV2 and TRBJ1-6; unclear D gene. The CDR3 consists of 15 residues. Trimming took off 4 bases at V and 8 bases at J, with 15 bases between the two ends. Germline V gene sequence: CDR1 SNHLY, CDR2 FYNNEI. CDR3 region: CASSVRGGDDSPLHF. The CDR3 nucleotides are TGTGCCAGCAGTGTTCGGGGAGGCGATGATTCACCCCTCCACTTT.

J is TRBJ1-4 and V is TRBV18, with D uncertain. The CDR3 has 16 amino acids. Germline loops: CDR1 KGHSH, CDR2 LQKENI. The V gene lost 0 bases and the J gene lost 0 bases, with 8 bases spanning the gap. The DNA of the CDR3 is TGTGCCAGCTCACCACCCGGGTCAACAACTAATGAAAAACTGTTTTTT. The encoded protein is CASSPPGSTTNEKLFF.

The chain combines TRBV6-1 with TRBJ2-3, with D perhaps assigned TRBD1 or TRBD2 (5 bases each). Germline assignment: CDR1 MNHNS and CDR2 SASEGT. The CDR3 is 15 residues long. Trimming pared 0 bases from V and 2 bases from J, leaving 9 bases between. For the CDR3, the DNA is TGTGCCAGCAGTGAAGCGGGGGATTACACAGATACGCAGTATTTT. Translation: CASSEAGDYTDTQYF.

The chain uses TRBV18 and TRBJ2-3, with 7 positions matching TRBD1. V shed 3 bases, J shed 2 bases, and the junction held 5 bases outside the gene matches. CDR3 length equals 15 residues. In germline, CDR1 is KGHSH, CDR2 LQKENI. CDR3 loop: CASSPPGTATDTQYF. The CDR3 DNA follows: TGTGCCAGCTCACCTCCCGGGACAGCCACAGATACGCAGTATTTT.

This clone was seen only a few times. The chain employs TRBV28 and TRBJ2-7; 10 nucleotides match TRBD1. V trimming: 6 bases; J trimming: 2 bases; junction bases outside the gene matches: 10. CDR3 length: 16 residues. CDR1 MDHEN and CDR2 SYDVKM come from the germline V gene. CDR3 protein: CASSSPSGTGAYEQYV. The CDR3 nucleotides read TGTGCCAGCAGCTCCCCTTCCGGGACAGGGGCCTACGAGCAGTACGTC.

V and J are TRBV30 and TRBJ1-1; no clear D gene. From germline, CDR1 is GTSNPN and CDR2 SVGIG (reference sequence). The CDR3 is 14 residues long. V shed 0 bases and J shed 0 bases, with 8 bases lying between them. The CDR3 region has the DNA TGTGCCTGGAGTGTTGGGCAGGTGAACACTGAAGCTTTCTTT. Protein: CAWSVGQVNTEAFF.

This sequence joins TRBV30 and TRBJ2-1; D may be TRBD2 (5 bases). The V gene lost 6 bases and the J gene lost 4 bases, with 10 bases spanning the gap. Germline loops: CDR1 GTSNPN, CDR2 SVGIG (reference sequence). The CDR3 has 12 amino acids. As DNA, the CDR3 is TGTGCCTGTGTTCGGGGTTACAATGAGCAGTTCTTC. Residues: CACVRGYNEQFF.

There are a few counts of this clone. The chain has TRBV12-2 and TRBJ1-4; the D call TRBD1 from the table was never checked on the DNA. TRBV12-2 is designated a pseudogene. CDR3 size: 15 residues. The CDR3 loop is CASGQAGRGLEKLFF. In nucleotides, the CDR3 is TGTGCAAGTGGACAGGCTGGACGGGGGCTTGAAAAACTGTTTTTT.

The chain recombines TRBV18 with TRBJ2-1, with 7 bases matching TRBD1. The germline V gene has CDR1 KGHSH and CDR2 LQKENI. The CDR3 totals 14 residues. J lost 7 bases, V lost 2 bases, and 5 bases had no gene match. The CDR3 coding sequence is TGTGCCAGCTCACCAAGCAGGGGGAGAAATGAGCAGTTCTTC. Its translation is CASSPSRGRNEQFF.

This chain joins TRBV5-1 and TRBJ2-4, with 12 positions matching TRBD2. The CDR3 totals 17 residues. Unmatched junction bases numbered 9, after V lost 2 bases and J lost 6 bases. Germline CDR1 is SGHRS and CDR2 is YFSETQ. This CDR3 reads CASSFELAGGPANIQYF. The CDR3 region has the DNA TGCGCCAGCAGCTTCGAGCTAGCGGGGGGGCCAGCAAACATTCAGTACTTC.

The V gene is TRBV27, the J gene TRBJ2-5; TRBD2 aligns across 8 bases. CDR1 is MNHEY and CDR2 is SMNVEV in the germline V gene (reference sequence). Unmatched junction bases numbered 13, after V lost 5 bases and J lost 5 bases. The CDR3 length is 16 residues. The CDR3 DNA follows: TGTGCCAGCAGTGATACCGGGACTAGAATCGGGGAGACCCAGTACTTC. Protein sequence: CASSDTGTRIGETQYF.

V is TRBV6-1 and J is TRBJ1-2, with D perhaps matching TRBD1 (6 bases). The CDR3 runs to 14 residues. The V gene lost 5 bases and the J gene lost 7 bases, with 17 bases spanning the gap. The germline gives CDR1 MNHNS, CDR2 SASEGT. This chain's CDR3 is CASSPRTDRFGYTF. CDR3 sequence (DNA): TGTGCCAGCAGTCCACGGACAGATCGCTTTGGCTACACCTTC.

The chain combines TRBV7-2 with TRBJ1-6; weak D call: TRBD1 (5 bases). Germline CDR1 is SGHTA and CDR2 is FQGNSA. The CDR3 covers 15 residues. Trimming took 1 base from V and 11 from J, leaving 15 bases between them. The CDR3, as DNA: TGTGCCAGCAGCTTAGATGGGACTCTGATTACACCCCTCCACTTT. Its translation is CASSLDGTLITPLHF.

This chain joins TRBV11-2 and TRBJ2-1; TRBD1 might be the D (6 bases). There are 15 residues in the CDR3. Germline lookup yields CDR1 SGHAT and CDR2 FQNNGV. Trimming stripped 5 bases from V and 1 base from J, with 12 bases between. The CDR3 coding sequence is TGTGCCAGCAGCCCCCGGGACACGTCCTACAATGAGCAGTTCTTC. Its translation: CASSPRDTSYNEQFF.

The chain is built from TRBV14 and TRBJ2-2; D not resolved. Trimming took off 0 bases at V and 6 bases at J, with 8 bases between the two ends. The CDR3 sequence is 14 residues long. Germline-derived CDR1 and CDR2 are SGHDN and FVKESK. The CDR3 region has the DNA TGTGCCAGCAGCCAAGATCTAAGGGCCGGGGAGCTGTTTTTT. Translated, it gives CASSQDLRAGELFF.

V is TRBV11-2 and J is TRBJ2-7; perhaps D is TRBD1 or TRBD2 (5 bases each). The CDR3 has 15 amino acids. The germline V gene has CDR1 SGHAT and CDR2 FQNNGV. Between the trimmed V and J ends, which lost 5 bases and 2 bases, there was a span of 16 bases. The CDR3 DNA follows: TGTGCCAGCAGCCTCGACCCCGGGGCAGCCTACGAGCAGTACGTC. Translating gives CASSLDPGAAYEQYV.

The chain employs TRBV5-1 and TRBJ1-1, with TRBD1 matching 8 bases. The CDR3 loop spans 16 amino acids. J was trimmed by 4 bases and V by 0 bases; bases with no gene match: 8. Germline V CDR1 and CDR2: SGHRS, YFSETQ. The CDR3 DNA reads TGCGCCAGCAGCTTGGCCAGGGGGCGAGGGAGCACTGAAGCTTTCTTT. It specifies CASSLARGRGSTEAFF.

The J gene is TRBJ2-1, the V gene TRBV6-1; TRBD2 matches 15 bases. This CDR3 is built from 17 residues. Trimming cost V 3 bases and J 5 bases; bases outside gene matches: 5. From germline, CDR1 is MNHNS and CDR2 SASEGT. The CDR3: CASSDWTSGGVNNEQFF. CDR3 in DNA: TGTGCCAGCAGTGACTGGACTAGCGGGGGGGTGAACAATGAGCAGTTCTTC.